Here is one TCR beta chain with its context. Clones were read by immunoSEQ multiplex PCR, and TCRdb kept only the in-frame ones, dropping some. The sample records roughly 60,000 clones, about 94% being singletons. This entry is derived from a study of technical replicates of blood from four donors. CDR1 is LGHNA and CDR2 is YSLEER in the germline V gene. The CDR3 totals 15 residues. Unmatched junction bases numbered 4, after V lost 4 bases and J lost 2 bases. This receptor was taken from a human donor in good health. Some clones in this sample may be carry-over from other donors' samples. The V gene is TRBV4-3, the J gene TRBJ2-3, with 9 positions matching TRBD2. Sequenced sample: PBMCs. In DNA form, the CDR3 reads TGCGCCAGCAGCCCCAGCGGGGGGTACACAGATACGCAGTATTTT. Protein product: CASSPSGGYTDTQYF.